Below are 31 T cell receptor beta chains sequenced from a single sample in a study of T cells after yellow fever vaccination. A single record per CDR3 protein comes from TCRdb applying MiXCR to the 5' RACE reads. The data show some 500,000 distinct CDR3 sequences, roughly 14% seen once. The specimen was PBMCs, collected on the day of the yellow fever booster vaccination. These TCRs come from a man younger than 40 who received the YFV17D yellow fever vaccine.

This clonotype was observed a few times. V is TRBV6-6 and J is TRBJ2-7; no reliable D call. The CDR3 covers 13 residues. The V gene lost 5 bases and the J gene lost 6 bases, with 14 bases spanning the gap. Germline V CDR1 and CDR2: MNHNY, SVGAGI (reference sequence). Here the CDR3 DNA reads TGTGCCAGCAGTCCCGATGGAGCCACCGAGCAGTACTTC. It codes for CASSPDGATEQYF.

In its sample, this clonotype was seen a few times. This chain uses TRBV24-1 with TRBJ2-5; D call uncertain. This CDR3 comprises 15 residues. Germline V gene sequence: CDR1 KGHDR, CDR2 SFDVKD. Trimming took off 4 bases at V and 1 base at J, with 12 bases between the two ends. The CDR3 DNA sequence: TGTGCCACCAGTGACCATGGACGGATCCAAGAGACCCAGTACTTC. Translated, it gives CATSDHGRIQETQYF.

This clonotype showed up just a few times. The chain carries TRBV9 and TRBJ2-1; a weak D match, TRBD2 (5 bases). In germline, CDR1 is SGDLS, CDR2 YYNGEE. V shed 0 bases and J shed 4 bases, with 11 bases lying between them. The CDR3 is 15 residues long. The CDR3 protein is CASSVVGSRYNEQFF. CDR3 bases: TGTGCCAGCAGCGTAGTTGGGAGCAGGTACAATGAGCAGTTCTTC. Complete variable domain (other parts from reference TRBV9 and TRBJ2-1): DSGVTQTPKHLITATGQRVTLRCSPRSGDLSVYWYQQSLDQGLQFLIQYYNGEERAKGNILERFSAQQFPDLHSELNLSSLELGDSALYFCASSVVGSRYNEQFFGPGTRLTVL.

This clonotype was recorded a few times. The chain has TRBV9 and TRBJ2-4; unclear D gene. Trimming shortened V by 0 bases and J by 1 base, and 5 bases separated the two germline ends. This CDR3 is 14 amino acids long. The germline V gene encodes CDR1 SGDLS and CDR2 YYNGEE. The CDR3 sequence is CASSVAQAKNIQYF. The DNA of the CDR3 is TGTGCCAGCAGCGTAGCACAGGCCAAAAACATTCAGTACTTC.

This clonotype showed up just a few times. The chain carries TRBV6-5 and TRBJ2-3, with D perhaps matching TRBD1 (6 bases). This CDR3 is 16 amino acids long. V lost 5 bases and J lost 4, with 19 bases in between. Germline V gene lookup returns CDR1 MNHEY and CDR2 SVGAGI. In DNA, the CDR3 is TGTGCCAGCAGTCCCCTAGGGACACATGGGGCAGATACGCAGTATTTT. Translating gives CASSPLGTHGADTQYF.

This clonotype was seen ten or more times. The gene calls are TRBV7-2 and TRBJ2-7; D gene unclear. Germline-derived CDR1 and CDR2 are SGHTA and FQGNSA. The CDR3 loop spans 14 amino acids. V lost 3 bases and J 0 bases, leaving 9 bases between the germline ends. The CDR3 sequence is CASSLDRYSYEQYF. CDR3 nucleotide sequence: TGTGCCAGCAGCTTGGACCGTTACTCCTACGAGCAGTACTTC.

This clonotype was counted a few times. The chain has TRBV3-1 and TRBJ2-5; D uncertain. CDR1 is LGHDT and CDR2 is YNNKEL in the germline V gene (reference sequence). Trimming cost V 7 bases and J 2 bases, with 17 bases left between them. This CDR3 has 15 amino acids. The CDR3 protein is CASNTISTLQETQYF. CDR3 nucleotides: TGTGCCAGCAATACGATATCCACCCTACAAGAGACCCAGTACTTC.

The rearrangement joins TRBV20-1 to TRBJ2-2; a possible D gene is TRBD2 (5 bases). Deletions cut 4 bases from V and 6 bases from J, with 15 bases between. The CDR3 spans 14 residues. Germline V gene data show CDR1 as DFQATT and CDR2 as SNEGSKA (reference sequence). The CDR3 sequence: CSATLGSGAGELFF. The CDR3 nucleotides are TGCAGTGCTACCTTGGGGAGCGGTGCCGGGGAGCTGTTTTTT.

This clonotype was observed many times. The rearrangement joins TRBV12-3 or TRBV12-4 to TRBJ2-3; D perhaps matches TRBD1 (6 bases). V was cut by 10 bases and J by 4 bases, with 12 bases left in between. The CDR3 is made up of 12 amino acids. CDR3 DNA sequence: TGTGCCACTGGACAGCATGCAGATACGCAGTATTTT. Protein sequence: CATGQHADTQYF.

This clonotype was detected a few times. The CDR3 spells CASSLTGGGSEQFF. CDR3 nucleotide sequence: TGTGCCAGCAGCTTAACAGGGGGAGGTTCGGAGCAGTTCTTC. This sequence joins TRBV5-6 and TRBJ2-1, with TRBD1 matching over 8 bases. V lost 2 bases, J lost 10 bases, and 8 bases stayed unmatched. The CDR3 is 14 amino acids. Germline V gene data show CDR1 as SGHDT and CDR2 as YYEEEE.

This rearrangement joins TRBV5-1 to TRBJ1-1; weak D call: TRBD1 (5 bases). Germline V gives CDR1 SGHRS, CDR2 YFSETQ. V was cut by 4 bases and J by 4 bases, with 14 bases left in between. The CDR3 runs 14 residues. This chain's CDR3 is CASSGPSGTTEAFF. CDR3 in DNA: TGCGCCAGCAGCGGCCCCTCAGGGACCACTGAAGCTTTCTTT.

The CDR3 sequence is CASSLTERVNEQFF. The CDR3 nucleotides read TGTGCCAGCAGCTTAACGGAAAGGGTCAATGAGCAGTTCTTC. This sequence joins TRBV7-3 and TRBJ2-1; the D is unclear. The CDR3 is 14 amino acids. V was shortened by 0 bases and J by 6 bases, with 9 bases between the two germline ends. The germline gives CDR1 SGHTA, CDR2 FQGTGA.

This clonotype has a handful of counts. The rearrangement uses TRBV7-9 and TRBJ1-1, with D unclear. This CDR3 is 14 amino acids long. The V gene lost 7 bases and the J gene lost 0 bases, with 12 bases spanning the gap. Per germline, CDR1 SEHNR and CDR2 FQNEAQ (reference sequence). The CDR3 DNA reads TGTGCCAGCACCACTTTTAGGGTGAACACTGAAGCTTTCTTT. It yields the protein CASTTFRVNTEAFF.

The sample holds one count of this clonotype. V and J are TRBV5-8 and TRBJ1-4; 8 bases are a match to TRBD1. Germline values: CDR1 SGHTS, CDR2 YDEGEE. Unmatched junction bases numbered 8, after V lost 0 bases and J lost 7 bases. The CDR3 extends over 16 amino acids. The CDR3 region is CASSLAQGARVEKLFF. Here the CDR3 DNA reads TGTGCCAGCAGCTTGGCCCAGGGGGCGCGAGTTGAAAAACTGTTTTTT.

The J gene is TRBJ2-7, the V gene TRBV20-1; 8 bases are a match to TRBD2. The V gene's germline CDR1 is DFQATT and CDR2 SNEGSKA (reference sequence). The CDR3 extends over 14 amino acids. Trimming cost V 6 bases and J 1 base; bases outside gene matches: 8. CDR3 sequence reads: CSAISGTRSYEQYF. The CDR3 DNA follows: TGCAGTGCCATTTCCGGGACTAGATCCTACGAGCAGTACTTC.

The rearrangement uses TRBV15 and TRBJ2-2, with D possibly matching TRBD2 (6 bases). Trimming shortened V by 0 bases and J by 4 bases, and 12 bases separated the two germline ends. The length of the CDR3 is 16 residues. Germline V CDR1 and CDR2: LNHNV, YYDKDF (reference sequence). Here the CDR3 reads CATSREVGSGTGELFF. CDR3 coding DNA: TGTGCCACCAGCAGAGAGGTCGGGAGCGGCACCGGGGAGCTGTTTTTT.

This clonotype was seen only a few times. The genes are TRBV20-1 and TRBJ2-2; 7 nucleotides agree with TRBD1. Germline V lookup: CDR1 DFQATT, CDR2 SNEGSKA (reference sequence). Trimming cost V 0 bases and J 3 bases; bases outside gene matches: 1. This CDR3 has 14 residues. The CDR3 loop is CSAREGQYTGELFF. CDR3 nucleotide sequence: TGCAGTGCTAGAGAGGGACAGTACACCGGGGAGCTGTTTTTT.

This clonotype was observed a handful of times. An end of the junction differs from the germline gene, which may be a read error. This chain links TRBV7-7 with TRBJ2-1, with D perhaps assigned TRBD1 or TRBD2 (5 bases each). The CDR3 runs to 14 residues. CDR1 is SSHAT, CDR2 FNYEAQ, per germline (reference sequence). CDR3 DNA: TGTGCTAGCAGCTTAGGGGAATTCGGGGATGAGCAGTTCTTC. Encoded protein: CASSLGEFGDEQFF.

The V gene is TRBV7-2, the J gene TRBJ2-7; TRBD1 might be the D (6 bases). With 5 bases removed from V and 2 bases from J, the gap between germline ends came to 16 bases. The CDR3 loop spans 15 amino acids. Germline V gene sequence: CDR1 SGHTA, CDR2 FQGNSA. CDR3 nucleotides: TGTGCCAGCAGCGCCCAACAGGGAGTCACCTACGAGCAGTACTTC. It is translated as CASSAQQGVTYEQYF.

This clonotype was recorded many times. The gene calls are TRBV24-1 and TRBJ2-5; weak D call: TRBD1 (6 bases). Germline V gives CDR1 KGHDR, CDR2 SFDVKD. Trimming removed 7 bases at V and 4 bases at J, with 12 bases between. The CDR3 sequence is 13 residues long. The CDR3 nucleotides are TGTGCCACCAGCCAGGGACAAGTAGAGACCCAGTACTTC. This encodes CATSQGQVETQYF.

This clonotype was counted only a few times. This chain links TRBV20-1 with TRBJ2-1; 8 bases are a match to TRBD2. The V and J ends lost 6 bases and 10 bases, in that order; junction bases with no gene match: 11. The CDR3 is 13 amino acids. Germline V gene lookup returns CDR1 DFQATT and CDR2 SNEGSKA (reference sequence). The CDR3 region is CSAATSAFSEQFF. In nucleotides, the CDR3 is TGCAGTGCAGCGACTAGCGCCTTTAGCGAGCAGTTCTTC.

The chain couples TRBV4-3 to TRBJ2-1; 14 bases match TRBD2. CDR1 LGHNA and CDR2 YSLEER come from the germline V gene. There are 18 residues in the CDR3. J gave up 8 bases and V 4 bases, and 13 bases lay outside the gene matches. In DNA form, the CDR3 reads TGCGCCAGCAGCCTCATGATCGGGACTAGCGGGAGATCGGATGAGCAGTTCTTC. Translating gives CASSLMIGTSGRSDEQFF.

In this sample, this clonotype turned up a few times. CDR3 residues: CASSFETPNTEAFF. The CDR3 DNA sequence: TGTGCCAGCAGTTTTGAGACACCTAACACTGAAGCTTTCTTT. The chain couples TRBV12-3 or TRBV12-4 to TRBJ1-1; D remains ambiguous. Trimming took 3 bases from V and 2 from J, leaving 10 bases between them. The CDR3 consists of 14 residues.

This CDR3 is CASSLPGTGHFVAFF. In nucleotides, the CDR3 is TGTGCCAGCAGCCTTCCCGGGACAGGTCATTTTGTTGCTTTCTTT. This rearrangement joins TRBV3-1 to TRBJ1-1, with TRBD1 matching over 8 bases. From germline, CDR1 is LGHDT and CDR2 YNNKEL (reference sequence). Trimming cost V 4 bases and J 11 bases; bases outside gene matches: 15. CDR3 length equals 15 residues.

This chain connects TRBV5-6 to TRBJ2-5, with TRBD1 identical over 9 bases. The CDR3 has 13 residues. Per germline, CDR1 SGHDT and CDR2 YYEEEE. Unmatched junction bases numbered 3, after V lost 4 bases and J lost 5 bases. CDR3 bases: TGTGCCAGCAGCCGGACAGGGGAGGAGACCCAGTACTTC. This gives the protein CASSRTGEETQYF.

The rearrangement joins TRBV9 to TRBJ2-7; the D is unclear. The CDR3 spans 14 residues. The V end was cut by 4 bases, the J end by 2 bases, with 13 bases between. Per the germline V gene, CDR1 is SGDLS and CDR2 is YYNGEE. The CDR3 DNA sequence: TGTGCCAGCAGCCCCCGATTGTCGGCCTACGAGCAGTACTTC. Translated: CASSPRLSAYEQYF. Using reference TRBV9 and TRBJ2-7 for the parts outside the CDR3, the full variable domain is DSGVTQTPKHLITATGQRVTLRCSPRSGDLSVYWYQQSLDQGLQFLIQYYNGEERAKGNILERFSAQQFPDLHSELNLSSLELGDSALYFCASSPRLSAYEQYFGPGTRLTVT.

The chain couples TRBV5-4 to TRBJ2-3, with D perhaps TRBD1 or TRBD2 (5 bases each). Between the trimmed V and J ends, which lost 5 bases and 4 bases, there was a span of 14 bases. The CDR3 totals 14 residues. Germline V gene data show CDR1 as SGHNT and CDR2 as YYREEE (reference sequence). The CDR3 DNA reads as TGTGCCAGCAGATTCCCTGGGGACGCAGATACGCAGTATTTT. It is translated as CASRFPGDADTQYF.

This chain uses TRBV20-1 with TRBJ1-2; D might be TRBD1 (6 bases). Trimming left V 5 bases short and J 5 bases short, with 15 bases between. The germline gives CDR1 DFQATT, CDR2 SNEGSKA (reference sequence). This CDR3 comprises 13 residues. The CDR3 region has the DNA TGCAGTGCTTTCCAGGGGAATCGGTATGGCTACACCTTC. Protein product: CSAFQGNRYGYTF.

This clonotype was counted a few times. The chain uses TRBV20-1 and TRBJ2-5, with TRBD2 identical over 7 bases. V gave up 0 bases and J gave up 4 bases; unmatched junction bases: 5. The CDR3 is made up of 14 amino acids. CDR1 is DFQATT and CDR2 is SNEGSKA in the germline V gene (reference sequence). Here the CDR3 reads CSARDGRLAETQYF. The CDR3 nucleotides read TGCAGTGCTAGAGATGGGCGACTAGCAGAGACCCAGTACTTC.

The V gene is TRBV3-1, the J gene TRBJ2-7; D ambiguous. V lost 5 bases to trimming and J lost 2 bases, with 10 bases between them. There are 13 residues in the CDR3. Germline V gene lookup returns CDR1 LGHDT and CDR2 YNNKEL (reference sequence). CDR3 bases: TGTGCCAGCAGCGTCAGAGACCCCTACGAGCAGTACTTC. Its translation is CASSVRDPYEQYF.

This chain connects TRBV12-3 or TRBV12-4 to TRBJ1-4; 9 bases map to TRBD1. V gave up 2 bases and J gave up 8 bases; unmatched junction bases: 9. CDR3 length: 16 residues. DNA for the CDR3: TGTGCCAGCAGTTTATTTGGTACAGGGGGCAGGGAAAAACTGTTTTTT. Translating it yields CASSLFGTGGREKLFF.